This TCR beta chain was documented in a study of cytomegalovirus exposure and HLA in healthy donors. Use of 60 Vbeta and 13 Jbeta primers characterized the PCR. The protocol was immunoSEQ multiplex PCR, while the TCRdb copy is restricted to in-frame clones and leaves out a portion. The data show about 180,000 clones, with 77% seen just once and about 3.8% held by the top ten. The CDR3 spans 15 residues. Unmatched junction bases numbered 11, after V lost 6 bases and J lost 3 bases. CDR1 is KGHSH, CDR2 LQKENI, per germline. The receptor was derived from a woman aged 60-70 years in good health and CMV-seropositive. This chain connects TRBV18 to TRBJ2-7, with 7 positions matching TRBD2. The sample consisted of PBMCs. The CDR3 nucleotides read TGTGCCAGCTCTCCTCCCGGGACTATCCACTACGAGCAGTACTTC. Protein sequence: CASSPPGTIHYEQYF.